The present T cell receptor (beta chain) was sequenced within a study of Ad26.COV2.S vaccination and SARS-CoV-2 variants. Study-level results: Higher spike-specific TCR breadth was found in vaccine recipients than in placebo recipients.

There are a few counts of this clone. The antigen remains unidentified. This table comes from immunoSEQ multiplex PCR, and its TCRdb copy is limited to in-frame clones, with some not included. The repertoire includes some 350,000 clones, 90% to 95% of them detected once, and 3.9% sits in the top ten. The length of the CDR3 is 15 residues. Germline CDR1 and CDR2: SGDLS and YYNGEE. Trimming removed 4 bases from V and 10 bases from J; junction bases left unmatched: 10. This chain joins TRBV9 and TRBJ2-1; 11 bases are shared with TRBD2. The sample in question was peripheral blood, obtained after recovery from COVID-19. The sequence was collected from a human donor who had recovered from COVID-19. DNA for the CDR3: TGTGCCAGCAGCCTGGGGACTAGCGGTTTTGCCGAGCAGTTCTTC. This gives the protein CASSLGTSGFAEQFF. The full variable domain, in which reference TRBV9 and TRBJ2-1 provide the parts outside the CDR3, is DSGVTQTPKHLITATGQRVTLRCSPRSGDLSVYWYQQSLDQGLQFLIQYYNGEERAKGNILERFSAQQFPDLHSELNLSSLELGDSALYFCASSLGTSGFAEQFFGPGTRLTVL.